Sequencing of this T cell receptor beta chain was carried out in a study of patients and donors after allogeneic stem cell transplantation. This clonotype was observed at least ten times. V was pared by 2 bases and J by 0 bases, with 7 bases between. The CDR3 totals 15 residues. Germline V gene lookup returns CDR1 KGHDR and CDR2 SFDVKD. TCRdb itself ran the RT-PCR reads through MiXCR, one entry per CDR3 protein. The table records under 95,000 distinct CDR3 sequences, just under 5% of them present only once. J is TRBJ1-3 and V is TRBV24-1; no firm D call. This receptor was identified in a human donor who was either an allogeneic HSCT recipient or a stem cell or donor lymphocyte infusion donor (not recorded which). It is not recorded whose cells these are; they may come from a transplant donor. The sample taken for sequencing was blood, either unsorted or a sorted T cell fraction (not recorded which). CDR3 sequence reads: CATSDSRSSGNTIYF. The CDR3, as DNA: TGTGCCACCAGTGATTCAAGGAGCTCTGGAAACACCATATATTTT.